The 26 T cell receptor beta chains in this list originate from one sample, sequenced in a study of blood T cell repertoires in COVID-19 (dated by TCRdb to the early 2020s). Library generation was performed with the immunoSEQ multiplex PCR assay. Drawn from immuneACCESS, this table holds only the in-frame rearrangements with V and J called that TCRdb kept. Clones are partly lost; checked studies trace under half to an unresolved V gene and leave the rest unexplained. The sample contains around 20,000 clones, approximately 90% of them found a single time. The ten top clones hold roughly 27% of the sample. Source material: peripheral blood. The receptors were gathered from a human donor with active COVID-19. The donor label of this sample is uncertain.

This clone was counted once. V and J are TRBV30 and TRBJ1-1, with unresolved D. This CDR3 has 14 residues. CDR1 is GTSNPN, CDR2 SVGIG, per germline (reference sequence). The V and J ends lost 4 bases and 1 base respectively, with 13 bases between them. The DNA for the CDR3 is TGTGCCTGGAAAAAAGGACTCCAGAACACTGAAGCTTTCTTT. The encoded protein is CAWKKGLQNTEAFF.

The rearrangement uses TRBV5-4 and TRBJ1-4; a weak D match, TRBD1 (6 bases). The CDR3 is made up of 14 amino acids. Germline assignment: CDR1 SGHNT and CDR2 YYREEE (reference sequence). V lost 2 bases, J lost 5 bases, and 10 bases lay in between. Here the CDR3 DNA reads TGTGCCAGCAGCTTCGAAAGGGGGAATGAAAAACTGTTTTTT. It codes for CASSFERGNEKLFF.

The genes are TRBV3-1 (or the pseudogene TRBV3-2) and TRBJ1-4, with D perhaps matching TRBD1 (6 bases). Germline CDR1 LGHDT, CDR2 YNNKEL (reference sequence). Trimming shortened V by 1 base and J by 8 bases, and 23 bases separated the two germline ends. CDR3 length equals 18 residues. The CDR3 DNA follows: TGTGCCAGCAGCCAAGGACAGGCTTCTGTGGGGTTCGAAGAAAAACTGTTTTTT. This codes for CASSQGQASVGFEEKLFF.

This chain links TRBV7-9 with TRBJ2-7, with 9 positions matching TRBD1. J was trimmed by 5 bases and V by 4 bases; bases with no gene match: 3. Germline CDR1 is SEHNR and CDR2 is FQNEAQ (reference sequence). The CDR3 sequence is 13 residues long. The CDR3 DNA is TGTGCCAGCAGCTCGGACAGGGGAAACGAGCAGTACTTC. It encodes CASSSDRGNEQYF. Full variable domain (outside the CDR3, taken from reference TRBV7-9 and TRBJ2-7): DTGVSQNPRHKITKRGQNVTFRCDPISEHNRLYWYRQTLGQGPEFLTYFQNEAQLEKSRLLSDRFSAERPKGSFSTLEIQRTEQGDSAMYLCASSSDRGNEQYFGPGTRLTVT.

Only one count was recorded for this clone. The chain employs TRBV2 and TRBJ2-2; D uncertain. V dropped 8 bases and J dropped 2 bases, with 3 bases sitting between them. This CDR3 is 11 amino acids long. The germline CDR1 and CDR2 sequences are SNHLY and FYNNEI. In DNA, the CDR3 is TGTGCCAGCTCAAACACCGGGGAGCTGTTTTTT. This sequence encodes CASSNTGELFF.

The CDR3 spells CASRLAGDEQYF. The DNA of the CDR3 is TGTGCCAGCAGGCTAGCGGGGGACGAGCAGTACTTC. The chain combines TRBV2 with TRBJ2-7; the match to TRBD2 covers 10 bases. V dropped 6 bases and J dropped 5; count of bases not matched to a gene: 1. Per germline, CDR1 SNHLY and CDR2 FYNNEI. This CDR3 has 12 amino acids.

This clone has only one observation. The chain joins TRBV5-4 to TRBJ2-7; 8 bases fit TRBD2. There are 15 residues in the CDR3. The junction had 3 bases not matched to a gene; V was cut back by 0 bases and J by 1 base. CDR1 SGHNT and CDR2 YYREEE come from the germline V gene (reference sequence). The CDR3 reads CASSLEIAGSYEQYF. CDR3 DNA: TGTGCCAGCAGCTTGGAAATAGCGGGGTCCTACGAGCAGTACTTC.

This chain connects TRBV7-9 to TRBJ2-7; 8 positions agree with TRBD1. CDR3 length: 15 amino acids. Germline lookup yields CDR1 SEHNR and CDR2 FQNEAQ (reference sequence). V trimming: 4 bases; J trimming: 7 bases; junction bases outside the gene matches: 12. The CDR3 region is CASSSRTGSVMEQYF. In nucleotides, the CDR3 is TGTGCCAGCAGCTCCCGGACAGGGTCCGTCATGGAGCAGTACTTC.

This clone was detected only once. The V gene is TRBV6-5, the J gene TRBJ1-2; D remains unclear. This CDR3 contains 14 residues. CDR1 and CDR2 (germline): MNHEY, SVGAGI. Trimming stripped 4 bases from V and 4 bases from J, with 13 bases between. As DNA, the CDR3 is TGTGCCAGCAGTTCCCGGGGAGTAGGCTATGGCTACACCTTC. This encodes CASSSRGVGYGYTF.

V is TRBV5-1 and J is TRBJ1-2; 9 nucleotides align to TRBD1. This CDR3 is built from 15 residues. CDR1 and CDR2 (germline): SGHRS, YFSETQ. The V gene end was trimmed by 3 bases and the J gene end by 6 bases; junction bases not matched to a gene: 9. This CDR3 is CASSSNRDRVDGYTF. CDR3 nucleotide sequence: TGCGCCAGCAGCTCCAACCGGGACAGGGTAGATGGCTACACCTTC.

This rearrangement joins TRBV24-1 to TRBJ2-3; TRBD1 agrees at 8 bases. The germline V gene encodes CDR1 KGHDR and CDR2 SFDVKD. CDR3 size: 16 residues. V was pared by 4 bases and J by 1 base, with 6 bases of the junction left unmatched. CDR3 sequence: CATSDPQGAGTDTQYF. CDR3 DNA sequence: TGTGCCACCAGTGACCCGCAGGGGGCCGGCACAGATACGCAGTATTTT.

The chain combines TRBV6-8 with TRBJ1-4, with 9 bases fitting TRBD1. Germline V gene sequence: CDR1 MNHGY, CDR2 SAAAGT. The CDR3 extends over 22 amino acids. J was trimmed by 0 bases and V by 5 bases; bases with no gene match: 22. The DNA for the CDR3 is TGTGCCAGCAGTAATGAGTCCCGGGACAGGGTTTCGATATTTGCAACTAATGAAAAACTGTTTTTT. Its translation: CASSNESRDRVSIFATNEKLFF.

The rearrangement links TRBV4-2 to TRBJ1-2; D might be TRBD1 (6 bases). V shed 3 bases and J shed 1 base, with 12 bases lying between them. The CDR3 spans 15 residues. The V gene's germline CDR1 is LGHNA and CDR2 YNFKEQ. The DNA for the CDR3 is TGTGCCAGCAGCCAGGCCACACAGGGTAACTATGGCTACACCTTC. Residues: CASSQATQGNYGYTF.

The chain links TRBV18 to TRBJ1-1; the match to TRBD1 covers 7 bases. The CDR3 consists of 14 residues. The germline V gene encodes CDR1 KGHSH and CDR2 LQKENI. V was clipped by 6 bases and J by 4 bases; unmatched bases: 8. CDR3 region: CASSPGTEVTEAFF. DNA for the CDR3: TGTGCCAGCTCCCCCGGGACAGAAGTCACTGAAGCTTTCTTT.

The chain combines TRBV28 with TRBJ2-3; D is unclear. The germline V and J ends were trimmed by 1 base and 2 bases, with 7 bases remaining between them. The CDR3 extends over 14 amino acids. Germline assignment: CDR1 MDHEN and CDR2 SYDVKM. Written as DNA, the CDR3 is TGTGCCAGCAGTTTATCTAATCCCACAGATACGCAGTATTTT. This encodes CASSLSNPTDTQYF.

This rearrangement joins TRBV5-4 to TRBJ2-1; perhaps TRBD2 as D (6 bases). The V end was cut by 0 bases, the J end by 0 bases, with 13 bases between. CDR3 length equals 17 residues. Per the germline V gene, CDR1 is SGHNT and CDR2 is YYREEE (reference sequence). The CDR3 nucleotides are TGTGCCAGCAGCTTGGCCGGTAGACTAGACTCCTACAATGAGCAGTTCTTC. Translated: CASSLAGRLDSYNEQFF.

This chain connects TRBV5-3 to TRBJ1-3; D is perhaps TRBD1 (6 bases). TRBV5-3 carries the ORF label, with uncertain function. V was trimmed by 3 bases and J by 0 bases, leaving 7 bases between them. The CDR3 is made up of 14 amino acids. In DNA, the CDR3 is TGTGCCAGAAGCTGGACAGTCTCTGGAAACACCATATATTTT. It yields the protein CARSWTVSGNTIYF.

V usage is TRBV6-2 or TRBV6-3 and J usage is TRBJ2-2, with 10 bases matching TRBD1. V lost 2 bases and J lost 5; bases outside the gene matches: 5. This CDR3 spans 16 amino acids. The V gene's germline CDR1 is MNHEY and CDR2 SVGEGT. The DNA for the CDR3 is TGTGCCAGCAGTTACCCCGGGACAGGGGTAACCGGGGAGCTGTTTTTT. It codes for CASSYPGTGVTGELFF.

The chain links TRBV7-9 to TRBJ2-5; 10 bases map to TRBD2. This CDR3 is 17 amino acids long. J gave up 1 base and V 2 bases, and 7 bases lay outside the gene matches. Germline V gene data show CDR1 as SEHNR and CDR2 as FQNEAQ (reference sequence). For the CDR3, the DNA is TGTGCCAGCAGCTTAACCAGCGGGAGGGCCCCCCAAGAGACCCAGTACTTC. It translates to CASSLTSGRAPQETQYF.

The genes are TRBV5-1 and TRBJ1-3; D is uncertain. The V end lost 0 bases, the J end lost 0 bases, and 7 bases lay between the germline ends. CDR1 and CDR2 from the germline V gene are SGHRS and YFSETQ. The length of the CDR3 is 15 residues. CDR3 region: CASSLGGLSGNTIYF. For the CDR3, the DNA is TGCGCCAGCAGCTTGGGAGGACTCTCTGGAAACACCATATATTTT.

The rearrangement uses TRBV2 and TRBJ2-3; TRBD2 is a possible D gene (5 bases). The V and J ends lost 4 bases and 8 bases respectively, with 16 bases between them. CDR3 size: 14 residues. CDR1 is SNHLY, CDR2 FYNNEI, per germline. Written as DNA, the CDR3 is TGTGCCAGCAGTGTGGGAGTCCGTACGGGTACGCAGTATTTT. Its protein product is CASSVGVRTGTQYF.

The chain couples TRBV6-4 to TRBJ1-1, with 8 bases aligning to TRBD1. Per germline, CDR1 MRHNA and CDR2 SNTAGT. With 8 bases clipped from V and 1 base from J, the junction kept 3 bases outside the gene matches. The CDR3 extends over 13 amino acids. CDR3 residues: CASRGTGNTEAFF. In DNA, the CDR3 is TGTGCCAGCCGCGGGACAGGGAACACTGAAGCTTTCTTT.

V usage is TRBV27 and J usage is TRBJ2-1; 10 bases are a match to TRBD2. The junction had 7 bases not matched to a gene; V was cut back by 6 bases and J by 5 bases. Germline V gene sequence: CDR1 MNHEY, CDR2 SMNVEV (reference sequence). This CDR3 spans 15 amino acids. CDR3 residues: CASRISGRFNNEQFF. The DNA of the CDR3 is TGTGCCAGCAGGATTAGCGGGAGGTTCAACAATGAGCAGTTCTTC.

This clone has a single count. The CDR3 sequence is CASSLRTGGAEEKLFF. CDR3 sequence (DNA): TGTGCCAGCAGTCTGCGGACAGGGGGCGCTGAGGAAAAACTGTTTTTT. The V call is TRBV6-2 or TRBV6-3, the J call TRBJ1-4; 11 bases match TRBD1. CDR1 and CDR2 from the germline V gene are MNHEY and SVGEGT. This CDR3 region has 16 residues. J gave up 8 bases and V 5 bases, and 10 bases lay outside the gene matches.

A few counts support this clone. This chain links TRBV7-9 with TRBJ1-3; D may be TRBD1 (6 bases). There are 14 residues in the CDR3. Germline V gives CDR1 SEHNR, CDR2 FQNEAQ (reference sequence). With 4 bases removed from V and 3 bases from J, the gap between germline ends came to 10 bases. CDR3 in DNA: TGTGCCAGCAGCTCCGGGACACTTGGAAACACCATATATTTT. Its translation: CASSSGTLGNTIYF.

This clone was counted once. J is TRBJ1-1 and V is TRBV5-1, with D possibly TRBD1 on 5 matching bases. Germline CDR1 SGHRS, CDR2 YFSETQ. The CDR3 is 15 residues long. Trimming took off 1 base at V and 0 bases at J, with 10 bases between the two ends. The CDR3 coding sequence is TGCGCCAGCAGCTTGATCACAGGAGTGAACACTGAAGCTTTCTTT. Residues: CASSLITGVNTEAFF.